This TCR beta chain was identified during a study of cytomegalovirus exposure and HLA in healthy donors. Whole-study findings and limits: In the analysis, some V segments, TRBV6-2 and TRBV6-3 included, were excluded as indistinguishable. Later analysis revealed greater clonal expansion in HLA-associated TCR beta chains than in equally common others.

The length of the CDR3 is 15 residues. The germline V gene encodes CDR1 SGHRS and CDR2 YFSETQ. The V and J ends lost 4 bases and 9 bases, in that order; junction bases with no gene match: 4. A remark on this clone: Its target is not known.

Primers: 60 Vbeta forward and 13 Jbeta reverse. The protocol was immunoSEQ multiplex PCR, while the TCRdb copy is restricted to in-frame clones and leaves out a portion. The table records over 200,000 clones, around 85% of them present only once. Missing from this donor's record is the CMV serostatus. The clonotype originates from a human donor in good health. The chain combines TRBV5-1 with TRBJ2-1; 16 nucleotides align to TRBD2. Sequenced input: PBMCs. DNA of the CDR3: TGCGCCAGCAGCGAGGGACTAGCGGGAGGGGGTGAGCAGTTCTTC. This gives the protein CASSEGLAGGGEQFF.